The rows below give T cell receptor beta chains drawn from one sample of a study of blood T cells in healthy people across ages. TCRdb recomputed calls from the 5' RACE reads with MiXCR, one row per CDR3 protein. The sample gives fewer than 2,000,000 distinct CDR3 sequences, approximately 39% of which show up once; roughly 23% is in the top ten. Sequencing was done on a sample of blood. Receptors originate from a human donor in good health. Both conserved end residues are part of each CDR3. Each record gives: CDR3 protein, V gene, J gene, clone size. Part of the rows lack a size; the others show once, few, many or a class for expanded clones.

CDR3aa: CSARDRQGYEKPFF; v_gene: TRBV20-1; j_gene: TRBJ1-4; abundance: NA
CDR3aa: CASSVRAGGTYNEQFF; v_gene: TRBV9; j_gene: TRBJ2-1; abundance: NA
CDR3aa: CSVEDARRGDEQYF; v_gene: TRBV29-1; j_gene: TRBJ2-7; abundance: many
CDR3aa: CASSGDRVTYEQYF; v_gene: TRBV11-2; j_gene: TRBJ2-7; abundance: few
CDR3aa: CAWTKRGGFNTQYF; v_gene: TRBV30; j_gene: TRBJ2-3; abundance: NA
CDR3aa: CASSPDGLSSYEQYF; v_gene: TRBV18; j_gene: TRBJ2-7; abundance: NA
CDR3aa: CASSQTQEGDNEQFF; v_gene: TRBV6-6; j_gene: TRBJ2-1; abundance: NA
CDR3aa: CASSGGQGAKETQYF; v_gene: TRBV5-1; j_gene: TRBJ2-5; abundance: few
CDR3aa: CASSVVNPADTQYF; v_gene: TRBV9; j_gene: TRBJ2-3; abundance: NA
CDR3aa: CASSKNQGSGGYTF; v_gene: TRBV2; j_gene: TRBJ1-2; abundance: few
CDR3aa: CASSQDIIQGEKTNEKLFF; v_gene: TRBV4-3; j_gene: TRBJ1-4; abundance: NA
CDR3aa: CASRTWGGDQPQHF; v_gene: TRBV12-3/TRBV12-4; j_gene: TRBJ1-5; abundance: few
CDR3aa: CASSQVPGVGAQYF; v_gene: TRBV4-1; j_gene: TRBJ2-3; abundance: NA
CDR3aa: CASRTTSSSFYEQYF; v_gene: TRBV5-1; j_gene: TRBJ2-7; abundance: NA
CDR3aa: CSAEGAGGAGRYGYTF; v_gene: TRBV20-1; j_gene: TRBJ1-2; abundance: NA